The rows below give T cell receptor beta chains drawn from one sample of a study of control samples from healthy donors and cancer patients. Here immunoSEQ multiplex PCR was the method, and the copy in TCRdb shows in-frame clones only, minus some. Altogether more than 100,000 clones are present, roughly 89% being singletons, with the ten largest covering roughly 19%. The specimen sequenced was PBMCs. The receptor source for this set is a man in his sixties with lung cancer. CDR3s include the opening cysteine and the closing phenylalanine or tryptophan. Each record gives: J gene, V gene, clone size, D gene, CDR3 protein, CDR3 DNA. The D gene is left open where the match is weak. Clone size is given for some rows only: seen once, a few or many times, or a class if the clone is expanded.

>TRBJ2-5|TRBV6-1|-|-
CASSEGGPEGTQYF
TGTGCCAGCAGTGAAGGGGGACCCGAGGGGACCCAGTACTTC
>TRBJ2-2|TRBV7-9|-|TRBD2
CASSREGQGPTGELFF
TGTGCCAGCAGCCGGGAGGGTCAGGGACCCACCGGGGAGCTGTTTTTT
>TRBJ2-4|TRBV19|-|-
CASSIKRGRDIQYF
TGTGCCAGTAGTATAAAGAGGGGTCGAGACATTCAGTACTTC
>TRBJ1-6|TRBV6-5|once|-
CASRGGTAYNSPLHF
TGTGCCAGCAGAGGAGGGACGGCTTATAATTCACCCCTCCACTTT
>TRBJ1-1|TRBV11-3|-|TRBD1
CASSLDPAGGQDTEAFF
TGTGCCAGCAGCTTAGATCCAGCAGGGGGGCAGGACACTGAAGCTTTCTTT
>TRBJ1-5|TRBV6-6|-|-
CASGVDGVKPQHF
TGTGCCAGCGGAGTGGACGGAGTTAAGCCCCAGCATTTT
>TRBJ2-1|TRBV7-3|-|TRBD1
CASSRQGAANEQFF
TGTGCCAGCAGTCGACAGGGCGCGGCCAATGAGCAGTTCTTC
>TRBJ1-2|TRBV9|once|TRBD1
CASSVLGGQENYGYTF
TGTGCCAGCAGCGTTCTCGGGGGACAGGAAAACTATGGCTACACCTTC
>TRBJ2-5|TRBV10-1|-|TRBD1
CASSEVDRGKETQYF
TGCGCCAGCAGTGAAGTAGACAGGGGAAAAGAGACCCAGTACTTC
>TRBJ2-3|TRBV11-2|-|TRBD2
CASSFRGRGGNADTQYF
TGTGCCAGCAGCTTCCGCGGGCGGGGGGGGAATGCAGATACGCAGTATTTT
>TRBJ2-2|TRBV30|few|-
CACSAEAGELFF
TGTGCCTGCTCGGCTGAGGCCGGGGAGCTGTTTTTT
>TRBJ2-7|TRBV4-2|-|TRBD1
CASSQRTSGTGAGEQYF
TGTGCCAGCAGCCAGCGTACGTCCGGGACAGGGGCCGGCGAGCAGTACTTC
>TRBJ1-2|TRBV29-1|-|-
CSVELTGGLGSYTF
TGCAGCGTTGAACTGACAGGTGGCCTAGGGAGCTACACCTTC
>TRBJ1-5|TRBV2|-|TRBD1
CASSGGQGGNQPQHF
TGTGCCAGCAGCGGAGGACAGGGAGGGAATCAGCCCCAGCATTTT
>TRBJ1-5|TRBV6-5|once|TRBD1
CASRTGGNSNQPQHF
TGTGCCAGCAGGACAGGGGGAAATAGCAATCAGCCCCAGCATTTT
>TRBJ1-1|TRBV7-9|-|-
CASSLAGRVATEAFF
TGTGCCAGCAGCTTAGCGGGACGGGTTGCCACTGAAGCTTTCTTT
>TRBJ1-6|TRBV10-2|many|-
CASSEQLNSPLHF
TGCGCCAGCAGTGAGCAGCTCAATTCACCCCTCCACTTT
>TRBJ1-1|TRBV5-1|-|TRBD1
CASSVFSAGTANTEAFF
TGCGCCAGCAGCGTATTTAGTGCCGGGACAGCGAACACTGAAGCTTTCTTT
>TRBJ2-1|TRBV5-1|-|-
CASSLATDRGEQFF
TGCGCCAGCAGCTTGGCGACAGACAGAGGTGAGCAGTTCTTC
>TRBJ2-5|TRBV7-3|-|-
CASSLGLGLQAGETQYF
TGTGCCAGCAGCTTAGGTTTAGGGCTTCAGGCGGGGGAGACCCAGTACTTC
>TRBJ2-1|TRBV13|-|TRBD2
CASSRAGGQYNEQFF
TGTGCCAGCAGTCGGGCGGGGGGGCAGTACAATGAGCAGTTCTTC
>TRBJ2-7|TRBV5-5|-|-
CASSLLDTGTYEQYF
TGTGCCAGCAGCTTGCTCGACACCGGAACCTACGAGCAGTACTTC